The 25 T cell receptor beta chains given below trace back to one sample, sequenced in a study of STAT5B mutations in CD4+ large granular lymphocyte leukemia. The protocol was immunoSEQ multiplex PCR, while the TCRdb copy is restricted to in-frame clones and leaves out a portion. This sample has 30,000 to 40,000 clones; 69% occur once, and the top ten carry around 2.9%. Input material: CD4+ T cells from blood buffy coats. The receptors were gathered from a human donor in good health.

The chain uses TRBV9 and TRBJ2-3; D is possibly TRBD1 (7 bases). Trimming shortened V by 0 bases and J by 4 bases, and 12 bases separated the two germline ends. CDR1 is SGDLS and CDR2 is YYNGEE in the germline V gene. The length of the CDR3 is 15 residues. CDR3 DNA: TGTGCCAGCAGCGTAGAGCAGGGGGGCCCAGATACGCAGTATTTT. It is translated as CASSVEQGGPDTQYF.

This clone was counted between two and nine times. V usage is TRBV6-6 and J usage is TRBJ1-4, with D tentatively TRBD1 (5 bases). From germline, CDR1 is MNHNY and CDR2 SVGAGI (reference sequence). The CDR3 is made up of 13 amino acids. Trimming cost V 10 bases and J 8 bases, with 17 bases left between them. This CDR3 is CAIHEGVSEKLFF. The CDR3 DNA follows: TGTGCCATCCACGAAGGGGTGTCCGAAAAACTGTTTTTT.

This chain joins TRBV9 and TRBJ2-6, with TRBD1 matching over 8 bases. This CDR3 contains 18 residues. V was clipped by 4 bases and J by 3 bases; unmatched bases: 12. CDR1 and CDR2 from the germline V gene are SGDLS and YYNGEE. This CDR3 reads CASSPGQGLTLGANVLTF. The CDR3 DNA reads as TGTGCCAGCAGCCCCGGACAGGGTCTTACCCTTGGGGCCAACGTCCTGACTTTC.

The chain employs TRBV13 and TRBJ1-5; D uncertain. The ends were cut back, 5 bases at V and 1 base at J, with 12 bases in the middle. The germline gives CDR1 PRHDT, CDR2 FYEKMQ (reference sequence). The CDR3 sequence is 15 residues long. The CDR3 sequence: CASSQVVGSNQPQHF. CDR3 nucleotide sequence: TGTGCCAGCAGCCAGGTAGTGGGCAGCAATCAGCCCCAGCATTTT.

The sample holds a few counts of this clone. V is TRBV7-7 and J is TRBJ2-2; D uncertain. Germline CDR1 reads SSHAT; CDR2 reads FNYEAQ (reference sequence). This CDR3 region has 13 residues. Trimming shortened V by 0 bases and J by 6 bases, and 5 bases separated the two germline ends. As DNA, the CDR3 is TGTGCCAGCAGCTTAGCGGCGGCCGGGGAGCTGTTTTTT. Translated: CASSLAAAGELFF.

The CDR3 DNA reads TGTGCCAGCAGCCTGACAGGGAACTATGGCTACACCTTC. Protein product: CASSLTGNYGYTF. The chain employs TRBV28 and TRBJ1-2, with 7 bases that match TRBD1. There are 13 residues in the CDR3. Trimming took 6 bases from V and 2 from J; bases not matched to a gene: 3. CDR1 and CDR2 (germline): MDHEN, SYDVKM.

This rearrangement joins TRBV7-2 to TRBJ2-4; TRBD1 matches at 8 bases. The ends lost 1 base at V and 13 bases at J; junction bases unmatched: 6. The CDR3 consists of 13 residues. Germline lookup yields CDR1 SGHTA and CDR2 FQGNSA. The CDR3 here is CASSLGTGQGQYF. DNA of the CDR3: TGTGCCAGCAGCTTAGGGACCGGACAGGGACAGTACTTC.

The CDR3 DNA reads as TGCAGCGTTGAAGTCGGGGACAGCTATGGCTACACCTTC. This gives the protein CSVEVGDSYGYTF. The chain combines TRBV29-1 with TRBJ1-2; 7 bases align to TRBD1. Germline trimming cut 1 base from V and 4 bases from J; bases unmatched to any gene: 3. This CDR3 is 13 amino acids long. Germline CDR1 is SQVTM and CDR2 is ANQGSEA.

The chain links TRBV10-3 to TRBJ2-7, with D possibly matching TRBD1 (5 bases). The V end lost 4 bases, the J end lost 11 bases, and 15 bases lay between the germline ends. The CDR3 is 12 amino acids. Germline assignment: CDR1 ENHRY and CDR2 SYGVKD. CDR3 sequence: CAISADSREEYF. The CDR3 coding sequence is TGTGCCATCAGTGCCGACAGTAGAGAGGAGTACTTC.

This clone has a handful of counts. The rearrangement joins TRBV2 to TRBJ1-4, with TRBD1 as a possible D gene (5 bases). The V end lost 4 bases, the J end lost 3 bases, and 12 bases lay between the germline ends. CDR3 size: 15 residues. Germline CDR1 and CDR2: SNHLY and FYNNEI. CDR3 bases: TGTGCCAGCAGTGTGGGGGGGGGAGCTAATGAAAAACTGTTTTTT. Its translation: CASSVGGGANEKLFF.

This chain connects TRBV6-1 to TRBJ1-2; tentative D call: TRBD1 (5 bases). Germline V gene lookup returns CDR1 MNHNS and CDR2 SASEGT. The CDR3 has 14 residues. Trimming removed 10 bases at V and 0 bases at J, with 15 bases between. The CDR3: CATGPRVANYGYTF. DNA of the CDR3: TGTGCCACAGGGCCCAGGGTAGCTAACTATGGCTACACCTTC.

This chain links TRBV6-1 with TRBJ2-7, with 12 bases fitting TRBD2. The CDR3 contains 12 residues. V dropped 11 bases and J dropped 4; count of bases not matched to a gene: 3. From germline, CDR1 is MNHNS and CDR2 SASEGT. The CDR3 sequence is CAGTSGFYEQYF. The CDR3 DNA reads TGTGCCGGGACTAGCGGGTTTTACGAGCAGTACTTC.

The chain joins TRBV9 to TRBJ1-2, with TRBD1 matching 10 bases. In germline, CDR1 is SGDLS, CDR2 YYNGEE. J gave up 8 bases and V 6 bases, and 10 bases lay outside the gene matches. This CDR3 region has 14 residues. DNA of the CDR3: TGTGCCAGCACACGGGACAGGGGAAATTACGGCTACACCTTC. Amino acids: CASTRDRGNYGYTF.

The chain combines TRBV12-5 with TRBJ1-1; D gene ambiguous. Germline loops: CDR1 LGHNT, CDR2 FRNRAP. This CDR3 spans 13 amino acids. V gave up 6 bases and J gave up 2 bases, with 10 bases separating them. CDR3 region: CASGTRGNTEAFF. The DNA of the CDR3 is TGTGCTAGTGGGACCCGGGGAAACACTGAAGCTTTCTTT.

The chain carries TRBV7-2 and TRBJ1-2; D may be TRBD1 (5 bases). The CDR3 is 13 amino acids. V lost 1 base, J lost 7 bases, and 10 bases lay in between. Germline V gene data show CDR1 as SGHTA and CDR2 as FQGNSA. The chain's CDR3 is CASSLERGTGYTF. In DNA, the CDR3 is TGTGCCAGCAGCTTAGAAAGGGGTACTGGCTACACCTTC. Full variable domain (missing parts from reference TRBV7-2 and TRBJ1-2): GAGVSQSPSNKVTEKGKDVELRCDPISGHTALYWYRQSLGQGLEFLIYFQGNSAPDKSGLPSDRFSAERTGGSVSTLTIQRTQQEDSAVYLCASSLERGTGYTFGSGTRLTVV.

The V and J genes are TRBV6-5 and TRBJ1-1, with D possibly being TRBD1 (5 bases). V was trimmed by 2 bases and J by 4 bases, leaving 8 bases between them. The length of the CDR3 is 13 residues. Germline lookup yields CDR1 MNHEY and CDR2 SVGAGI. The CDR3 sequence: CASSYPGRTEAFF. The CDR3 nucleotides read TGTGCCAGCAGTTACCCAGGGCGCACTGAAGCTTTCTTT.

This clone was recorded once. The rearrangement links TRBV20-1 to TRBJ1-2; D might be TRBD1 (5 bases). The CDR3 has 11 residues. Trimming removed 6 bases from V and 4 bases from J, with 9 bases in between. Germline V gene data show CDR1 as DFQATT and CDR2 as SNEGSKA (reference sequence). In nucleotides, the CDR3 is TGCAGTGCCATGGGGGGCTATGGCTACACCTTC. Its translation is CSAMGGYGYTF.

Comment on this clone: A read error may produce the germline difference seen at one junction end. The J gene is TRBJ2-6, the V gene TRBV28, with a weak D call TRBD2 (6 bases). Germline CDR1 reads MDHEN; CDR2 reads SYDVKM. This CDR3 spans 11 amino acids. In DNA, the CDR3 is TGTGCCACCTTCGGGGGCAACGTCCTGACTTTC. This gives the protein CATFGGNVLTF.

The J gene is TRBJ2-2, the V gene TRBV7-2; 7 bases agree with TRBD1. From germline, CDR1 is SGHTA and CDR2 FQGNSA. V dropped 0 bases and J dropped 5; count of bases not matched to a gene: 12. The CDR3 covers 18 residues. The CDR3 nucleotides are TGTGCCAGCAGCTTAGCGCCAGGACAGGCAGTCGGAACCGGGGAGCTGTTTTTT. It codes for CASSLAPGQAVGTGELFF.

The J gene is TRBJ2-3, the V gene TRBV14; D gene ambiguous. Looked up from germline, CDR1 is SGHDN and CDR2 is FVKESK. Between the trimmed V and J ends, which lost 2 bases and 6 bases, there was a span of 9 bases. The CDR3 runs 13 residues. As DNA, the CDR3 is TGTGCCAGCAGCCAACAATTGGAGGATACGCAGTATTTT. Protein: CASSQQLEDTQYF.

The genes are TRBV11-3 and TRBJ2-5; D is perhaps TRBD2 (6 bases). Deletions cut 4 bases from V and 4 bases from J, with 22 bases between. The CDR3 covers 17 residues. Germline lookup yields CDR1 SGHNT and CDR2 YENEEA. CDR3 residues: CASSSGTDSLGAETQYF. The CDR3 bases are TGTGCCAGCAGCTCGGGGACTGACTCGTTAGGGGCAGAGACCCAGTACTTC.

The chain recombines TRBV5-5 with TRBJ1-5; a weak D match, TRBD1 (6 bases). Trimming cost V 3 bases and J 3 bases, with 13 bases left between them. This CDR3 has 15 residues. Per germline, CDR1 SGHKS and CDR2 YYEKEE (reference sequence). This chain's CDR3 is CASSSGQLYNQPQHF. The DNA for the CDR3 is TGTGCCAGCAGCTCCGGACAGCTTTACAATCAGCCCCAGCATTTT.

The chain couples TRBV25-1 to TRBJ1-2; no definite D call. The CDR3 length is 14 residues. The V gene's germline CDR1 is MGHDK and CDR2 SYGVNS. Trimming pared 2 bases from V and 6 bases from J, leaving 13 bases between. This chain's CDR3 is CASSEIGGPDGYTF. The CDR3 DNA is TGTGCCAGCAGTGAAATCGGAGGGCCCGATGGCTACACCTTC.

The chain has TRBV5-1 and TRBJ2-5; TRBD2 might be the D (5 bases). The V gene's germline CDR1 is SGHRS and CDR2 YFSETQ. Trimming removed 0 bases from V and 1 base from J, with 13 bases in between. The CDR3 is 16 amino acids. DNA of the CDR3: TGCGCCAGCAGCTTGGAGCCGGGGTCGGGCCAAGAGACCCAGTACTTC. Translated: CASSLEPGSGQETQYF.

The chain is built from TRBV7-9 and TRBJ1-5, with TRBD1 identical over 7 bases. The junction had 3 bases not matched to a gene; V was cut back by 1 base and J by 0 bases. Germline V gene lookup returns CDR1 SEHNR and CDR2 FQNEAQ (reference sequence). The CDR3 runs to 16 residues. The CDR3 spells CASSLGQGYSNQPQHF. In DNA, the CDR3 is TGTGCCAGCAGCTTAGGACAGGGATATAGCAATCAGCCCCAGCATTTT.